A single sample gave rise to the 2 T cell receptor beta chains below, sequenced in a study of cytomegalovirus exposure and HLA in healthy donors. Sequencing used immunoSEQ multiplex PCR; TCRdb keeps in-frame clones, though not all of them. This table has 260,000 or so clones, about 90% appearing once. Sequences were obtained from PBMCs. The receptor source for this set is a woman in her 30s in good health and CMV-seronegative.

V usage is TRBV30 and J usage is TRBJ2-7, with 12 bases fitting TRBD1. Germline trimming cut 2 bases from V and 4 bases from J; bases unmatched to any gene: 6. CDR3 length: 15 amino acids. CDR1 is GTSNPN, CDR2 SVGIG, per germline (reference sequence). The CDR3 sequence: CAWSRGTGGGYEQYF. DNA of the CDR3: TGTGCCTGGAGTCGAGGGACAGGGGGCGGGTACGAGCAGTACTTC.

The chain combines TRBV4-1 with TRBJ2-5, with TRBD2 identical over 7 bases. V dropped 1 base and J dropped 5; count of bases not matched to a gene: 4. CDR1 and CDR2 (germline): MGHRA, YSYEKL. This CDR3 spans 14 amino acids. The DNA of the CDR3 is TGCGCCAGCAGCCAAGGGGGGGAGGGGGAGACCCAGTACTTC. Amino acids: CASSQGGEGETQYF.